These 21 T cell receptor beta chains were sequenced from one sample in a study of response to subunit inactivated influenza vaccine. In TCRdb, the RT-PCR reads were re-called with MiXCR into one record per CDR3 protein. This sample has about 780,000 distinct CDR3 sequences, with 18% found just once. Here the sequenced sample was PBMCs from blood, taken 4 to 6 days after vaccination. These receptor sequences come from a man in his fifties or sixties who received an inactivated influenza vaccine.

The table lists this clonotype with many counts. The V and J genes are TRBV29-1 and TRBJ1-2, with no clear D. Trimming cost V 4 bases and J 0 bases, with 12 bases left between them. CDR3 length: 14 amino acids. Per germline, CDR1 SQVTM and CDR2 ANQGSEA. CDR3 nucleotides: TGCAGCGTTGCTGAGTCAGCAACTAACTATGGCTACACCTTC. Amino acids: CSVAESATNYGYTF.

The chain uses TRBV5-1 and TRBJ2-2, with D perhaps matching TRBD2 (6 bases). The CDR3 totals 17 residues. Per the germline V gene, CDR1 is SGHRS and CDR2 is YFSETQ. The V and J ends lost 1 base and 9 bases respectively, with 22 bases between them. In nucleotides, the CDR3 is TGCGCCAGCAGCTTGAGTCCTTGGGGTAGCGGCCACCGGGAGCTGTTTTTT. Encoded protein: CASSLSPWGSGHRELFF.

The rearrangement joins TRBV28 to TRBJ1-5; no definite D call. V was clipped by 4 bases and J by 4 bases, with 11 bases between them. This CDR3 has 14 amino acids. Germline CDR1 and CDR2: MDHEN and SYDVKM. The CDR3 loop is CASSYRTVNQPQHF. CDR3 nucleotides: TGTGCCAGCAGTTATCGGACCGTGAATCAGCCCCAGCATTTT.

This clonotype was counted at least ten times. The V gene is TRBV7-9, the J gene TRBJ1-2; TRBD1 might be the D (6 bases). In germline, CDR1 is SEHNR, CDR2 FQNEAQ (reference sequence). There are 12 residues in the CDR3. V was pared by 5 bases and J by 4 bases, with 8 bases between. The CDR3 coding sequence is TGTGCCAGCAGCCGGACAGCCTATGGCTACACCTTC. Translating gives CASSRTAYGYTF.

This clonotype was observed many times. The gene calls are TRBV20-1 and TRBJ2-7, with TRBD1 as a possible D gene (5 bases). There are 11 residues in the CDR3. The ends were cut back, 3 bases at V and 5 bases at J, with 8 bases in the middle. The V gene's germline CDR1 is DFQATT and CDR2 SNEGSKA (reference sequence). CDR3 region: CSASWGDEQYF. As DNA, the CDR3 is TGCAGTGCTAGTTGGGGCGACGAGCAGTACTTC.

This clonotype has a handful of counts. The chain joins TRBV6-2 or TRBV6-3 to TRBJ1-1, with a weak D call TRBD1 (5 bases). With 3 bases removed from V and 5 bases from J, the gap between germline ends came to 25 bases. The CDR3 loop spans 18 amino acids. Germline loops: CDR1 MNHEY, CDR2 SVGEGT. CDR3 sequence reads: CASSYNVRDGKGETEAFF. CDR3 nucleotide sequence: TGTGCCAGCAGTTATAATGTCCGGGACGGAAAAGGGGAAACTGAAGCTTTCTTT.

A few counts support this clonotype. The chain is built from TRBV20-1 and TRBJ2-2; possible D gene TRBD2, 8 bases. V was shortened by 2 bases and J by 0 bases, with 16 bases between the two germline ends. The CDR3 is made up of 17 amino acids. Germline CDR1 and CDR2: DFQATT and SNEGSKA (reference sequence). The CDR3 protein is CSARREGTASNTGELFF. For the CDR3, the DNA is TGCAGTGCTAGACGGGAGGGGACAGCCTCGAACACCGGGGAGCTGTTTTTT.

This clonotype occurred many times. This chain links TRBV4-2 with TRBJ1-5; no clear D. CDR3 length equals 12 residues. V was cut by 1 base and J by 7 bases, with 5 bases left in between. The germline CDR1 and CDR2 sequences are LGHNA and YNFKEQ. Here the CDR3 reads CASSQGDQPQHF. The CDR3 DNA is TGTGCCAGCAGCCAAGGCGACCAGCCCCAGCATTTT.

This clonotype has a handful of counts. The CDR3 nucleotides are TGTGCCAGCAGCCAAGATGCGGGAGAATACAATGAGCAGTTCTTC. Amino acids: CASSQDAGEYNEQFF. This chain uses TRBV4-2 with TRBJ2-1; 7 nucleotides align to TRBD2. Losses at the gene ends were 0 bases for V and 4 bases for J; bases not matched to a gene: 3. The CDR3 loop spans 15 amino acids. The V gene's germline CDR1 is LGHNA and CDR2 YNFKEQ.

This sequence joins TRBV12-3 or TRBV12-4 and TRBJ2-1; D is undetermined. The length of the CDR3 is 11 residues. V lost 6 bases and J lost 9, with 9 bases in between. The CDR3 nucleotides are TGTGCCAGCAGCAAGCGTAGTGAGCAGTTCTTC. It translates to CASSKRSEQFF.

This chain's CDR3 is CSVDAGRYNEQFF. DNA of the CDR3: TGCAGCGTTGACGCAGGCAGATACAATGAGCAGTTCTTC. The chain uses TRBV29-1 and TRBJ2-1; D is unclear. The CDR3 is made up of 13 amino acids. V was shortened by 3 bases and J by 4 bases, with 10 bases between the two germline ends. Germline values: CDR1 SQVTM, CDR2 ANQGSEA.

This clonotype was seen a few times. J is TRBJ1-2 and V is TRBV27; TRBD1 agrees at 8 bases. Germline-derived CDR1 and CDR2 are MNHEY and SMNVEV (reference sequence). CDR3 length: 13 residues. The junction had 7 bases not matched to a gene; V was cut back by 5 bases and J by 8 bases. The CDR3: CASSPQGAPGYTF. CDR3 nucleotides: TGTGCCAGCAGTCCGCAGGGGGCGCCGGGCTACACCTTC.

This clonotype appeared a few times. The rearrangement joins TRBV5-1 to TRBJ1-2, with unresolved D. Germline V gene lookup returns CDR1 SGHRS and CDR2 YFSETQ. V lost 1 base, J lost 0 bases, and 7 bases lay in between. The CDR3 contains 14 residues. CDR3 sequence reads: CASSLSQANYGYTF. Here the CDR3 DNA reads TGCGCCAGCAGCTTGTCCCAGGCTAACTATGGCTACACCTTC. Using reference TRBV5-1 and TRBJ1-2 for the parts outside the CDR3, the full variable domain is KAGVTQTPRYLIKTRGQQVTLSCSPISGHRSVSWYQQTPGQGLQFLFEYFSETQRNKGNFPGRFSGRQFSNSRSEMNVSTLELGDSALYLCASSLSQANYGYTFGSGTRLTVV.

The V call is TRBV7-9, the J call TRBJ2-5, with 9 bases lining up with TRBD2. The germline gives CDR1 SEHNR, CDR2 FQNEAQ (reference sequence). V trimming: 5 bases; J trimming: 4 bases; junction bases outside the gene matches: 11. This CDR3 spans 16 amino acids. The CDR3, as DNA: TGTGCCAGCAGCCGTACCGGGACTAGCTTCGGAGAGACCCAGTACTTC. Translating it yields CASSRTGTSFGETQYF.

The rearrangement joins TRBV6-1 to TRBJ1-1; 8 bases line up with TRBD1. The CDR3 contains 16 residues. V shed 9 bases and J 0 bases; nucleotides not matched to a gene: 12. Germline lookup yields CDR1 MNHNS and CDR2 SASEGT. DNA of the CDR3: TGTGCCAGTGAATCGGGACAGGTCCCCTTGAACACTGAAGCTTTCTTT. This encodes CASESGQVPLNTEAFF.

This clonotype was seen a few times. The chain has TRBV7-6 and TRBJ2-3; D is unresolved. Trimming took off 1 base at V and 0 bases at J, with 11 bases between the two ends. Germline assignment: CDR1 SGHVS and CDR2 FNYEAQ. This CDR3 comprises 16 residues. In nucleotides, the CDR3 is TGTGCCAGCAGCTTAGGCAGCGCCTTTAGCACAGATACGCAGTATTTT. It specifies CASSLGSAFSTDTQYF.

The rearrangement links TRBV6-5 to TRBJ1-4, with D possibly matching TRBD1 (6 bases). The germline gives CDR1 MNHEY, CDR2 SVGAGI. The CDR3 loop spans 13 amino acids. V lost 2 bases, J lost 8 bases, and 9 bases lay in between. For the CDR3, the DNA is TGTGCCAGCAGTTACGGGGGCGGAGAAAAACTGTTTTTT. It yields the protein CASSYGGGEKLFF.

This clonotype has a single count. A much larger clone is a single base away; this may be a read error. This chain uses TRBV5-4 with TRBJ2-7; 13 nucleotides match TRBD2. V dropped 4 bases and J dropped 3; count of bases not matched to a gene: 7. Germline V gene data show CDR1 as SGHNT and CDR2 as YYREEE (reference sequence). This CDR3 is built from 16 residues. Here the CDR3 reads CASSRGTSGVGYEQYF. The DNA for the CDR3 is TGTGCCAGCAGCCGTGGGACTAGCGGGGTAGGCTACGAGCAGTACTTC.

The chain has TRBV5-5 and TRBJ2-7; tentatively, D is TRBD1 or TRBD2 (5 bases each). There are 14 residues in the CDR3. Germline loops: CDR1 SGHKS, CDR2 YYEKEE (reference sequence). The V end lost 2 bases, the J end lost 2 bases, and 11 bases lay between the germline ends. For the CDR3, the DNA is TGTGCCAGCAGCTTTGACCAGGGACCCTACGAGCAGTACTTC. This encodes CASSFDQGPYEQYF.

This clonotype showed up just a few times. The gene calls are TRBV7-9 and TRBJ1-4, with TRBD1 matching over 7 bases. Trimming removed 5 bases from V and 5 bases from J; junction bases left unmatched: 5. Germline CDR1 reads SEHNR; CDR2 reads FQNEAQ (reference sequence). The CDR3 sequence is 14 residues long. The CDR3 sequence: CASSTTGINEKLFF. Here the CDR3 DNA reads TGTGCCAGCAGCACGACAGGGATAAATGAAAAACTGTTTTTT.

This clonotype was observed a few times. The chain recombines TRBV24-1 with TRBJ2-3, with 7 bases identical to TRBD1. The germline V gene has CDR1 KGHDR and CDR2 SFDVKD. The CDR3 totals 14 residues. The ends lost 9 bases at V and 0 bases at J; junction bases unmatched: 5. As DNA, the CDR3 is TGTGCCACCCAGAGACAGGGAAGCACAGATACGCAGTATTTT. It specifies CATQRQGSTDTQYF.